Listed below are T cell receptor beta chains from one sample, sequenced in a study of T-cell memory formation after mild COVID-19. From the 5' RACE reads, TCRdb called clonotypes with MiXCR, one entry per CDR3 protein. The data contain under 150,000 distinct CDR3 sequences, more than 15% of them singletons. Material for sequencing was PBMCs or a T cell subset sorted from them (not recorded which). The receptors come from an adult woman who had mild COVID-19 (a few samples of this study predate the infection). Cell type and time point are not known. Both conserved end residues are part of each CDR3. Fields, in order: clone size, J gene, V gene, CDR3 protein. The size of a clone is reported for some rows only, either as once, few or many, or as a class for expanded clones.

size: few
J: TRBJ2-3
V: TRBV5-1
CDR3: CASSLLGDPSTDTQYF

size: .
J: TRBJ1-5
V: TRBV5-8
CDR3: CASSLEEGHQPQHF

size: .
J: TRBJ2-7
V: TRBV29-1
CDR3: CSVSFGGRHYEQYF

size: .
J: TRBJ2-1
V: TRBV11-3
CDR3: CASSLVVLAGGPSYNEQFF

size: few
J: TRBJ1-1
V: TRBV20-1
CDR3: CSAKRGDRRAEAFF

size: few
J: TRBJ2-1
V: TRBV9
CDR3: CASSATGGYEQFF

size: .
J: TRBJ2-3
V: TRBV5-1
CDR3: CASSLSGGAADTQYF

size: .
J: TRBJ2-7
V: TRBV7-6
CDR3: CASSVGTDRSYEQYF

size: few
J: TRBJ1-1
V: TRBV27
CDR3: CASSPLRNTEAFF

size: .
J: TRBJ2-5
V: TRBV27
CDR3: CASSFGGALVETQYF

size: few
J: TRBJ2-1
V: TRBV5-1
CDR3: CASSGFFGTGEFF

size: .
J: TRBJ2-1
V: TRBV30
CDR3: CATTALAGHEQFF

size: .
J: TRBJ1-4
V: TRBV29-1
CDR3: CSVEDLPGKLFF

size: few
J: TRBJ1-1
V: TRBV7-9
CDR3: CASSPRRNGDTEAFF

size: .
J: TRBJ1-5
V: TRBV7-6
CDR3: CASSLAENQPQHF

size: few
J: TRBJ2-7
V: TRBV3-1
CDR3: CASSHSVTYEQYF

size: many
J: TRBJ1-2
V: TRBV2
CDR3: CASLDRVLSHGYTF

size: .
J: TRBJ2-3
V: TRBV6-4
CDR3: CASSATSGGGDTQYF

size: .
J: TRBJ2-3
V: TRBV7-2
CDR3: CASSLLAGTVDTQYF

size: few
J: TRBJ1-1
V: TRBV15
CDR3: CATSRDVPPAFF

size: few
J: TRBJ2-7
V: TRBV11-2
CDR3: CASSSGGLASSPEQYF

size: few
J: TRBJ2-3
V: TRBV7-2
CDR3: CASSPQLAGGPHTQYF

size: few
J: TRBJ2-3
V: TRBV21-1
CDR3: CASSKTEGQVTTDTQYF

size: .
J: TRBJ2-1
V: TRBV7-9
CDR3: CASSLVDGREDNEQFF

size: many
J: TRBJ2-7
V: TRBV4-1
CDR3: CASSLSWTGGAIDEQYF

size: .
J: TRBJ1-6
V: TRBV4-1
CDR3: CASSQDLWGARSPLHF

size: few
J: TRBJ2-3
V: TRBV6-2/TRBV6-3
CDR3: CASRIRDWTTSTDTQYF

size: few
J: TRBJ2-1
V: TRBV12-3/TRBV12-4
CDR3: CASSPPGPRSYNEQFF

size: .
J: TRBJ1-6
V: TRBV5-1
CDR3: CASSLGDGNSPLHF

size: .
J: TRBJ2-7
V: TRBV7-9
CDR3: CASSQGPRYEQYF

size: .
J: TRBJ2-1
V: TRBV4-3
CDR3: CASSQGLAEDNEQFF

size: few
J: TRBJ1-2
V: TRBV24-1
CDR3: CATSDPRQGANYGYTF

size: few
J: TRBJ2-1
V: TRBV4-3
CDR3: CASSQDERGYNEQFF

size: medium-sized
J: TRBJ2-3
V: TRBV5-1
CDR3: CASSVRDLSRYTDTQYF

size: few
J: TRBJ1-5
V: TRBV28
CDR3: CASKQGLRQPQHF

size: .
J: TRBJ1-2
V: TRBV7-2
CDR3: CASSYGGRNLYGYTF

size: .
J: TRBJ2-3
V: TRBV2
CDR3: CASSDVGIRTDTQYF

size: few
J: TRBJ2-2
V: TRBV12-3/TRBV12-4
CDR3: CASSLAAGNTGELFF

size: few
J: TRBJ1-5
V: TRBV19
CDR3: CATCQPQHF

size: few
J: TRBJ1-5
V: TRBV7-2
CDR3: CASSLGARGQPQHF

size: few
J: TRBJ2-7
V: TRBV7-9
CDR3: CASSPGQGVGTYEQYF

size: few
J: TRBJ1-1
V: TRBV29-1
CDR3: CSATTGGSTEAFF

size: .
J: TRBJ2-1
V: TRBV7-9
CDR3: CASSLELGLRGKRTGESKQFF

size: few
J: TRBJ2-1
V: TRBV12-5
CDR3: CASGLVLGLAGGSSYNEQFF

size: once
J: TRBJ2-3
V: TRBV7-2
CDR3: CASSLGGVTTQYF

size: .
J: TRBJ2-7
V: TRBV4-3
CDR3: CASSQDATGGTVTYEQYF

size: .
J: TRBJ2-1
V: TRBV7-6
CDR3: CASSSGPGGNEQFF

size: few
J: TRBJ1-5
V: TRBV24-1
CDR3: CATSDLSINQPQHF

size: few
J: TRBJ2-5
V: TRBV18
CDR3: CASSPGLTGIGQETQYF

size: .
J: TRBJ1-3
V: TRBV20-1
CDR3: CSARDPLGAVDTIYF